The following is a TCR beta chain sequence with its context. Its antigen is currently unknown. The data are from a study of CD8+ T cells in alopecia areata. Across the study: Among treated patients, severity was scored by affected scalp area percentage. Broader study findings: Many expanded lesional clones remained in scalp and blood on tofacitinib. Sharing of TCR sequences between patients (possibly for HLA-related reasons) was less clear than in mice. Only one nonresponder was present, which leaves the link between baseline CD8+ expansion and response uncertain.

This sample's treatment: oral pan-JAK inhibitor, 5-10 mg twice daily. Reverse transcription of extracted RNA yielded cDNA, which provided the sequencing template. The method was immunoSEQ multiplex PCR; TCRdb's version includes in-frame clones alone and lacks a portion of them. The repertoire includes around 100,000 clones, around 50% of them detected once, and 9.5% to 15% sits in the top ten. This CDR3 has 13 amino acids. V was pared by 7 bases and J by 4 bases, with 13 bases between. CDR1 and CDR2 from the germline V gene are SQVTM and ANQGSEA. The source material was CD8+ T cells sorted from blood, sampled at week 24, from a patient treated with tofacitinib. This TCR was recovered from a human donor with alopecia areata. The gene calls are TRBV29-1 and TRBJ2-2; maybe TRBD2 (6 bases). The DNA for the CDR3 is TGCAGCGCAAACGCGGGGACCACCGGGGAGCTGTTTTTT. The encoded protein is CSANAGTTGELFF.